This T cell receptor (beta chain) is drawn from a study of T-cell reconstitution after alpha-beta-depleted transplantation in children. A TCRbeta library incorporating unique molecular identifiers was prepared. TCRdb re-called the PCR reads with MiXCR, one entry per CDR3 protein. Among some 500,000 distinct CDR3 sequences listed, about 18% were seen once. V dropped 7 bases and J dropped 2 bases, with 9 bases sitting between them. CDR3 length equals 11 residues. CDR1 and CDR2 from the germline V gene are DFQATT and SNEGSKA (reference sequence). This sequence joins TRBV20-1 and TRBJ2-7; no clear D. The receptor comes from a human donor who donated a stem cell graft to a child with acute lymphoblastic leukemia. Sequenced here: PBMCs from the stem cell graft donor, sampled from the stem cell graft. The CDR3 bases are TGCAGTGTTAGTTCAGCCTACGAGCAGTACTTC. This encodes CSVSSAYEQYF.